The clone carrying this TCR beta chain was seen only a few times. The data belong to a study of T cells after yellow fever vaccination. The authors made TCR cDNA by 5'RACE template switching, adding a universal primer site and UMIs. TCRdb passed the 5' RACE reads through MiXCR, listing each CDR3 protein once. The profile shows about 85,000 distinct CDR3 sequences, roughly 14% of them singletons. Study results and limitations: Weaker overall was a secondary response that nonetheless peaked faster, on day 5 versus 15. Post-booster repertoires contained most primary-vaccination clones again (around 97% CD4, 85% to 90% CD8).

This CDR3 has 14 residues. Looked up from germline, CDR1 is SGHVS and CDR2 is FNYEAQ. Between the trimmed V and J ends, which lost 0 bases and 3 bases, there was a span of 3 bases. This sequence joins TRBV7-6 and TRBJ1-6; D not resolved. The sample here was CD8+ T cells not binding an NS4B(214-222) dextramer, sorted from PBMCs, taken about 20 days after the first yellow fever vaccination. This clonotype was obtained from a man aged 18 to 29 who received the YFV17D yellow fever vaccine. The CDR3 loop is CASSLAVYNSPLHF. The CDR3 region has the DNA TGTGCCAGCAGCTTAGCAGTCTATAATTCACCCCTCCACTTT.